The clone carrying this T cell receptor (beta chain) was seen at least ten times. What it recognizes is unknown. The junction does not match germline at one end; this may be a read error. These data belong to a study of identical twins. Overall study findings and caveats: Recombination models fit unrelated individuals' TCR alpha sharing but underestimated twins'. Out-of-frame alpha sequences shared between twins exhibited an excess of low generation probability. Conclusions were based on cross-sectional statistical analysis, without following the same donors.

MiXCR, applied by TCRdb to the 5' RACE reads, yields one record per CDR3 protein. The sample lists some 500,000 distinct CDR3 sequences, nearly 10% occurring once. CDR1 is MNHEY, CDR2 SVGAGI, per germline. The CDR3 runs to 11 residues. This sample was also put to use in a study of yellow fever vaccine responses in identical twins.

This sequence joins TRBV6-5 and TRBJ2-1; 9 bases map to TRBD1. This receptor was obtained from a woman in her late teens or twenties in good health. Input material: PBMCs. DNA of the CDR3: TGTGCCAGCAGAGACCGGGACAGGGTGATCTTC. Protein product: CASRDRDRVIF.